The rows below give T cell receptor beta chains drawn from one sample of a study of T cell repertoires in cytomegalovirus infection. One entry per CDR3 protein, called by TCRdb with MiXCR from the reads. The sample has some 940,000 distinct CDR3 sequences, roughly 30% seen once. The antigens of these receptors remain unknown. The sequences come from cultured CD8+ T cells from PBMCs, collected from culture after CMV antigen stimulation. Receptors were obtained from a human donor in good health (CMV status not recorded). Some clones in this sample may be carry-over from other donors' samples. Both conserved end residues are part of each CDR3. Fields, in order: J gene, clone size, D gene, V gene, CDR3 DNA, CDR3 protein. D genes are given only for firm matches. Only some rows state a clone size, as once, few, many or a class for expanded clones.

j_call: TRBJ2-1
clone_size: NA
d_call: TRBD2
v_call: TRBV12-3/TRBV12-4
cdr3_nt: TGTGCCAGCAGTTTCGTTACCGGGACTAGCGGGGGGGCCGCGGGCCGGAATGAGCAGTTCTTC
cdr3_aa: CASSFVTGTSGGAAGRNEQFF

j_call: TRBJ2-1
clone_size: few
d_call: NA
v_call: TRBV20-1
cdr3_nt: TGCAGTGCTAGAGATCCCGTTGGGGGGGGGCCTGACAATGAGCAGTTCTTC
cdr3_aa: CSARDPVGGGPDNEQFF

j_call: TRBJ1-2
clone_size: NA
d_call: NA
v_call: TRBV6-1
cdr3_nt: TGTGCCGAGAGTGGGGGCGGCTATGGCTACACCTTC
cdr3_aa: CAESGGGYGYTF

j_call: TRBJ1-1
clone_size: many
d_call: NA
v_call: TRBV7-8
cdr3_nt: TGTGCCAGCGAAGGACAGCTCAATGAAGCTTTCTTT
cdr3_aa: CASEGQLNEAFF

j_call: TRBJ2-3
clone_size: many
d_call: NA
v_call: TRBV7-9
cdr3_nt: TGTGCCAGCAGCTCCTATAAGGCCGTACAGGGTGCAGATACGCAGTATTTT
cdr3_aa: CASSSYKAVQGADTQYF

j_call: TRBJ1-1
clone_size: few
d_call: NA
v_call: TRBV12-3/TRBV12-4
cdr3_nt: TGTGCCAGCAGTTTAGGGGTTCGAGGGGCCACTGAAGCTTTCTTT
cdr3_aa: CASSLGVRGATEAFF

j_call: TRBJ2-6
clone_size: NA
d_call: TRBD1
v_call: TRBV7-3
cdr3_nt: TGTGCCAGCAGCTTAAGGGACAGGGCCTCTGGGGCCAACGTCCTGACTTTC
cdr3_aa: CASSLRDRASGANVLTF

j_call: TRBJ1-1
clone_size: NA
d_call: NA
v_call: TRBV14
cdr3_nt: TGTGCCAGCAGCCAGGAGGGACATCGTTACTTGAACACTGAAGCTTTCTTT
cdr3_aa: CASSQEGHRYLNTEAFF

j_call: TRBJ1-2
clone_size: NA
d_call: NA
v_call: TRBV7-8
cdr3_nt: TGTGCCAGCAGCAGGGCCCGGTGGGATGGCTACACCTTC
cdr3_aa: CASSRARWDGYTF

j_call: TRBJ2-3
clone_size: many
d_call: TRBD1
v_call: TRBV7-8
cdr3_nt: TGTGCCAGCAGCCCAGGACAGGGAGAATACACAGATACGCAGTATTTT
cdr3_aa: CASSPGQGEYTDTQYF

j_call: TRBJ2-1
clone_size: NA
d_call: TRBD1
v_call: TRBV29-1
cdr3_nt: TGCAGCGTTTACACAGGGGAACCCCCCTACAATGAGCAGTTCTTC
cdr3_aa: CSVYTGEPPYNEQFF

j_call: TRBJ1-1
clone_size: NA
d_call: NA
v_call: TRBV12-3/TRBV12-4
cdr3_nt: TGTGCCAGCAGTCTCCCAAATCATGTACAAGTAGGCGGCGCTGAAGCTTTCTTT
cdr3_aa: CASSLPNHVQVGGAEAFF

j_call: TRBJ1-6
clone_size: NA
d_call: TRBD1
v_call: TRBV19
cdr3_nt: TGTGCCAGTATCGGACAGGGTGGTAATTCACCCCTCCACTTT
cdr3_aa: CASIGQGGNSPLHF

j_call: TRBJ2-3
clone_size: NA
d_call: NA
v_call: TRBV20-1
cdr3_nt: TGCAGTGATTTGGGCCCCCGGTCCACAGATACGCAGTATTTT
cdr3_aa: CSDLGPRSTDTQYF

j_call: TRBJ1-2
clone_size: NA
d_call: NA
v_call: TRBV6-9
cdr3_nt: TGTGCCAGCAGTTACCGCTCCGGACTCCAACTGGCAGGAGGCTACACCTTC
cdr3_aa: CASSYRSGLQLAGGYTF

j_call: TRBJ1-1
clone_size: many
d_call: NA
v_call: TRBV27
cdr3_nt: TGTGCCAGCACTCCGGGCATCCTGAACACTGAAGCTTTCTTT
cdr3_aa: CASTPGILNTEAFF

j_call: TRBJ1-1
clone_size: NA
d_call: NA
v_call: TRBV7-6
cdr3_nt: TGTGCCAGCAGCTTAATTACAGGGACGACCTGGTCCACTGAAGCTTTCTTT
cdr3_aa: CASSLITGTTWSTEAFF

j_call: TRBJ2-5
clone_size: NA
d_call: NA
v_call: TRBV7-1
cdr3_nt: TGTGCCAGCAATCTTCGGCCAAGGAGCGGTTCAAGTGGGACCCAGTACTTC
cdr3_aa: CASNLRPRSGSSGTQYF

j_call: TRBJ1-1
clone_size: NA
d_call: NA
v_call: TRBV27
cdr3_nt: TGTGCCAGCAGCCCCCTTACAGGATCGGGTACTGAAGCTTTCTTT
cdr3_aa: CASSPLTGSGTEAFF

j_call: TRBJ2-5
clone_size: NA
d_call: TRBD2
v_call: TRBV2
cdr3_nt: TGTGCCAGCAGTATCCTGGCGGGGGGATCTCAAGAGACCCAGTACTTC
cdr3_aa: CASSILAGGSQETQYF

j_call: TRBJ2-7
clone_size: many
d_call: TRBD2
v_call: TRBV7-2
cdr3_nt: TGTGCCAGCAGCTTAAGGGGACTAGCGGGGGGTTCGTACGAGCAGTACTTC
cdr3_aa: CASSLRGLAGGSYEQYF

j_call: TRBJ1-1
clone_size: few
d_call: NA
v_call: TRBV5-8
cdr3_nt: TGTGCCAGCAGCTTTTCTGCAGGCAACACTGAAGCTTTCTTT
cdr3_aa: CASSFSAGNTEAFF

j_call: TRBJ1-2
clone_size: once
d_call: TRBD1
v_call: TRBV27
cdr3_nt: TGTGCCAGCAGTTCGGGAGCCAGGGGGTACTATGGCTACACCTTC
cdr3_aa: CASSSGARGYYGYTF

j_call: TRBJ2-1
clone_size: NA
d_call: TRBD1
v_call: TRBV6-1
cdr3_nt: TGTGCCAGCAGTGACCAAGGACAGGGCCAGAATGAGCAGTTCTTC
cdr3_aa: CASSDQGQGQNEQFF

j_call: TRBJ2-3
clone_size: NA
d_call: TRBD2
v_call: TRBV6-2/TRBV6-3
cdr3_nt: TGTGCCAGCTGGGATAGCGGGGAAATCACAGATACGCAGTATTTT
cdr3_aa: CASWDSGEITDTQYF

j_call: TRBJ2-1
clone_size: few
d_call: NA
v_call: TRBV6-2/TRBV6-3
cdr3_nt: TGTGCCAGCAGTTACCCCGCGTGGGTAGCGGCCTCCTACAATGAGCAGTTCTTC
cdr3_aa: CASSYPAWVAASYNEQFF

j_call: TRBJ2-2
clone_size: few
d_call: NA
v_call: TRBV19
cdr3_nt: TGTGCCAGTAATCCGACAGGCAGTAGCGTGACCGGGGAGCTGTTTTTT
cdr3_aa: CASNPTGSSVTGELFF

j_call: TRBJ1-6
clone_size: few
d_call: NA
v_call: TRBV7-9
cdr3_nt: TGTGCCAGCAGCTTAGGCGGGGTTGGAGTTAATTCACCCCTCCACTTT
cdr3_aa: CASSLGGVGVNSPLHF

j_call: TRBJ2-1
clone_size: many
d_call: NA
v_call: TRBV7-8
cdr3_nt: TGTGCCAGCAGCGAACCACCCCACAATGAGCAGTTCTTC
cdr3_aa: CASSEPPHNEQFF

j_call: TRBJ2-1
clone_size: NA
d_call: TRBD1
v_call: TRBV5-5
cdr3_nt: TGTGCCAGCAGCGCCTCCAGGGGGCTTGGCTACAATGAGCAGTTCTTC
cdr3_aa: CASSASRGLGYNEQFF

j_call: TRBJ1-2
clone_size: few
d_call: NA
v_call: TRBV19
cdr3_nt: TGTGCCAGTAGTATTGGGGGAACTAACTATGGCTACACCTTC
cdr3_aa: CASSIGGTNYGYTF

j_call: TRBJ1-6
clone_size: few
d_call: NA
v_call: TRBV7-2
cdr3_nt: TGTGCCAGCTCTCACAGGGTCCAAGGAAGCTCCTATAATTCACCCCTCCACTTT
cdr3_aa: CASSHRVQGSSYNSPLHF

j_call: TRBJ1-5
clone_size: few
d_call: NA
v_call: TRBV12-3/TRBV12-4
cdr3_nt: TGTGCCAGCAGTTTGCTATTAATCGGTCAGCCCCAGCATTTT
cdr3_aa: CASSLLLIGQPQHF

j_call: TRBJ1-3
clone_size: few
d_call: NA
v_call: TRBV5-6
cdr3_nt: TGTGCCAGTTCTGCGGGGAGGCCTGGAAACACCATATATTTT
cdr3_aa: CASSAGRPGNTIYF

j_call: TRBJ2-1
clone_size: few
d_call: NA
v_call: TRBV5-5
cdr3_nt: TGTGCCAGCAAAGCCCCCCAGCATGAGCAGTTCTTC
cdr3_aa: CASKAPQHEQFF

j_call: TRBJ1-1
clone_size: NA
d_call: NA
v_call: TRBV18
cdr3_nt: TGTGTCAGCTCACCGGGGGGACCCCACACTGAAGCTTTCTTT
cdr3_aa: CVSSPGGPHTEAFF

j_call: TRBJ2-5
clone_size: NA
d_call: NA
v_call: TRBV24-1
cdr3_nt: TGTGCCACCAGTGATCGAAGGTACCAAGAGACCCAGTACTTC
cdr3_aa: CATSDRRYQETQYF

j_call: TRBJ1-1
clone_size: NA
d_call: TRBD1
v_call: TRBV7-9
cdr3_nt: TGTGCCAGCAGCCCCAAACGACAGGGAGGTTGGACTTTCTTT
cdr3_aa: CASSPKRQGGWTFF

j_call: TRBJ1-1
clone_size: NA
d_call: TRBD1
v_call: TRBV4-1
cdr3_nt: TGCGCCAGCAGCCGGACAGGGAGTGTTGAAGCTTTCTTT
cdr3_aa: CASSRTGSVEAFF

j_call: TRBJ2-3
clone_size: NA
d_call: NA
v_call: TRBV20-1
cdr3_nt: TGCAGTGCTAGGGGACTTGACTCTAGCACAGATACGCAGTATTTT
cdr3_aa: CSARGLDSSTDTQYF

j_call: TRBJ1-1
clone_size: NA
d_call: NA
v_call: TRBV5-6
cdr3_nt: TGTGCCAGCAGCTTGGTCTTAACGAACACTGAAGCTTTCTTT
cdr3_aa: CASSLVLTNTEAFF

j_call: TRBJ2-1
clone_size: few
d_call: NA
v_call: TRBV10-3
cdr3_nt: TGTGCCATCAGCGCCGGAGGGTCAGGTAATGAGCAGTTCTTC
cdr3_aa: CAISAGGSGNEQFF

j_call: TRBJ2-2
clone_size: NA
d_call: TRBD2
v_call: TRBV20-1
cdr3_nt: TGCAGTGCTAGAGATGGGCGGGGGGCGGCAGGGGAGCTGTTTTTT
cdr3_aa: CSARDGRGAAGELFF

j_call: TRBJ2-2
clone_size: NA
d_call: TRBD1
v_call: TRBV2
cdr3_nt: TGTGCCAGCACCGGGACAGGAGTGTCCGGGGAGCTGTTTTTT
cdr3_aa: CASTGTGVSGELFF

j_call: TRBJ2-1
clone_size: NA
d_call: NA
v_call: TRBV2
cdr3_nt: TGTGCCAGCATTACAGGGCGAGGAGGGAATGAGCAGTTCTTC
cdr3_aa: CASITGRGGNEQFF

j_call: TRBJ1-1
clone_size: few
d_call: NA
v_call: TRBV7-2
cdr3_nt: TGTGCCAGCAGCTCCCCGAGTCGAGGGGACACTGAAGCTTTCTTT
cdr3_aa: CASSSPSRGDTEAFF

j_call: TRBJ1-3
clone_size: few
d_call: TRBD1
v_call: TRBV7-9
cdr3_nt: TGTGCCAGCAGCCTCCGGGACAGGTACTCCTCTGGAAACACCATATATTTT
cdr3_aa: CASSLRDRYSSGNTIYF

j_call: TRBJ1-2
clone_size: NA
d_call: NA
v_call: TRBV7-9
cdr3_nt: TGTGCCAGCAGCTTAGTTTTCAGGGACTATGGCTACACCTTC
cdr3_aa: CASSLVFRDYGYTF

j_call: TRBJ2-2
clone_size: few
d_call: NA
v_call: TRBV7-9
cdr3_nt: TGTGCCAGTTCTAGGACACCGTCCCGGGTTGGGGAGCTGTTTTTT
cdr3_aa: CASSRTPSRVGELFF

j_call: TRBJ2-2
clone_size: once
d_call: TRBD2
v_call: TRBV5-4
cdr3_nt: TGTGCCAGCAGCCCGCCGGGGGGGCCGCACCTTACCGGGGAGCTGTTTTTT
cdr3_aa: CASSPPGGPHLTGELFF

j_call: TRBJ1-1
clone_size: few
d_call: NA
v_call: TRBV6-5
cdr3_nt: TGTGCCAGCAGTTACTTAGACACCGCCACTGAAGCTTTCTTT
cdr3_aa: CASSYLDTATEAFF

j_call: TRBJ2-5
clone_size: NA
d_call: NA
v_call: TRBV5-4
cdr3_nt: TGTGCCAGCAGGCCCGCAGGGCAAGAGACCCAGTACTTC
cdr3_aa: CASRPAGQETQYF

j_call: TRBJ2-3
clone_size: NA
d_call: TRBD2
v_call: TRBV10-3
cdr3_nt: TGTGTCATCAGCGAACCTAGCGGGGATCGTCCCGATACGCAGTATTTT
cdr3_aa: CVISEPSGDRPDTQYF

j_call: TRBJ2-7
clone_size: many
d_call: NA
v_call: TRBV7-2
cdr3_nt: TGTGCCAGCAGCCCAGGAGGGGCCCGAGGTTATTACGAGCAGTACTTC
cdr3_aa: CASSPGGARGYYEQYF